This T cell receptor beta chain was identified during a study of blood T cells in healthy people across ages. Study conclusions and caveats: The fall in TCR beta diversity per million T cells was roughly linear with age. Any conclusive comparison of naive versus antigen-experienced cells was prevented by using unsorted PBMCs.

As regards this clonotype: The target antigen is unknown.

This CDR3 spans 19 amino acids. V dropped 1 base and J dropped 6 bases, with 25 bases sitting between them. The germline gives CDR1 KGHSH, CDR2 LQKENI. Next came a second PCR, run for about 6 to 12 cycles, which used a sample-barcoded 5' primer along with a J-beta primer mix. Each CDR3 protein is one row after TCRdb ran MiXCR on the 5' RACE reads. The table lists hundreds of thousands of distinct CDR3 sequences, roughly half of them singletons. Collection of roughly 9.6 milliliters of peripheral blood was performed for each donor. The rearrangement uses TRBV18 and TRBJ2-1; D might be TRBD2 (5 bases). The TCR comes from a woman aged 80 or older in good health. The specimen sequenced was blood. The CDR3 nucleotides are TGTGCCAGCTCACCACGACCACCAACTCTATCTGGGAGTCCCAATGAGCAGTTCTTC. This gives the protein CASSPRPPTLSGSPNEQFF.